One and the same sample provided the 20 T cell receptor beta chains below, sequenced in a study of T cell responses to AZD1222 COVID-19 vaccine. The repertoire was sequenced with immunoSEQ multiplex PCR; TCRdb's copy has only in-frame clones and lacks some. The top ten hold 1.6% of the sample, which has roughly 120,000 clones, 88% seen once. The starting material was peripheral blood, obtained on day 0 of AZD1222 vaccination. The receptors stem from an adult in good health.

In this sample, this clone turned up once. The chain has TRBV27 and TRBJ2-7; D gene uncertain. This CDR3 comprises 14 residues. CDR1 is MNHEY and CDR2 is SMNVEV in the germline V gene (reference sequence). V lost 2 bases, J lost 4 bases, and 12 bases lay in between. This CDR3 is CASSLKANFYEQYF. The CDR3 bases are TGTGCCAGCAGTTTAAAGGCGAACTTTTACGAGCAGTACTTC.

The chain's CDR3 is CSVEEAGGNTEAFF. The CDR3 bases are TGCAGCGTTGAGGAGGCGGGGGGGAACACTGAAGCTTTCTTT. This rearrangement joins TRBV29-1 to TRBJ1-1; D possibly corresponds to TRBD1 (5 bases). The CDR3 length is 14 residues. V was cut by 3 bases and J by 1 base, with 12 bases left in between. The germline V gene encodes CDR1 SQVTM and CDR2 ANQGSEA.

CDR3 sequence (DNA): TGTGCCAGCGGACAGACCGCTAACTATGGCTACACCTTC. The encoded protein is CASGQTANYGYTF. The chain joins TRBV7-8 to TRBJ1-2; D might be TRBD1 (6 bases). Germline V gene sequence: CDR1 SGHVS, CDR2 FQNEAQ. V dropped 8 bases and J dropped 0 bases, with 10 bases sitting between them. CDR3 length equals 13 residues.

The chain recombines TRBV7-9 with TRBJ1-1, with D possibly TRBD1 on 5 matching bases. CDR1 and CDR2 from the germline V gene are SEHNR and FQNEAQ (reference sequence). This CDR3 has 15 residues. V lost 2 bases and J 1 base, leaving 11 bases between the germline ends. CDR3 protein: CASSLIGAPNTEAFF. CDR3 in DNA: TGTGCCAGCAGCTTAATCGGGGCACCGAACACTGAAGCTTTCTTT.

This rearrangement joins TRBV4-1 to TRBJ2-2, with a weak D call TRBD1 (5 bases). The CDR3 consists of 17 residues. Trimming took 3 bases from V and 4 from J, leaving 18 bases between them. Germline V gives CDR1 MGHRA, CDR2 YSYEKL. In DNA form, the CDR3 reads TGCGCCAGCAGCCACCAGGGCTGGGCCGTCCGCACCGGGGAGCTGTTTTTT. Translating gives CASSHQGWAVRTGELFF.

This clone has a handful of counts. The chain is built from TRBV6-1 and TRBJ2-4, with 9 bases aligning to TRBD2. This CDR3 region has 17 residues. V was pared by 0 bases and J by 7 bases, with 10 bases of the junction left unmatched. Germline V gene lookup returns CDR1 MNHNS and CDR2 SASEGT. As DNA, the CDR3 is TGTGCCAGCAGTGAAGCTTTGACTAGCGGTGGCCCCAACATTCAGTACTTC. Protein: CASSEALTSGGPNIQYF.

The V and J genes are TRBV19 and TRBJ2-7; 10 bases line up with TRBD1. V was clipped by 6 bases and J by 3 bases; unmatched bases: 8. Germline loops: CDR1 LNHDA, CDR2 SQIVND (reference sequence). The CDR3 has 15 amino acids. CDR3 amino acids: CASSYATGGVYEQYF. CDR3 nucleotide sequence: TGTGCCAGTAGCTATGCGACAGGGGGCGTCTACGAGCAGTACTTC.

The CDR3 loop reads CTSSPRGALWETQYF. In DNA, the CDR3 is TGCACCAGCAGCCCCCGCGGGGCACTCTGGGAGACCCAGTACTTC. The chain joins TRBV1 to TRBJ2-5; the D segment call TRBD2 is taken from the table without a DNA check. TRBV1 is a recognized pseudogene. The CDR3 extends over 15 amino acids.

V is TRBV19 and J is TRBJ1-4; possibly TRBD1 for D (6 bases). Trimming left V 5 bases short and J 7 bases short, with 17 bases between. Germline CDR1 reads LNHDA; CDR2 reads SQIVND (reference sequence). The CDR3 consists of 15 residues. The DNA for the CDR3 is TGTGCCAGTAGTCTTGACAGGACCATTAGTGAAAAACTGTTTTTT. Its translation is CASSLDRTISEKLFF.

This chain links TRBV6-1 with TRBJ1-6, with D tentatively TRBD1 (5 bases). Trimming left V 1 base short and J 10 bases short, with 23 bases between. Germline V gene data show CDR1 as MNHNS and CDR2 as SASEGT. This CDR3 region has 18 residues. Here the CDR3 reads CASSEGREQGSRRSPLHF. CDR3 nucleotides: TGTGCCAGCAGTGAAGGAAGGGAGCAGGGATCGAGGAGATCACCCCTCCACTTT.

The genes are TRBV4-1 and TRBJ1-5; possible D gene TRBD1, 5 bases. The CDR3 is made up of 16 amino acids. Germline CDR1 and CDR2: MGHRA and YSYEKL. Trimming cost V 0 bases and J 1 base, with 10 bases left between them. CDR3 sequence reads: CASSQDMDTSNQPQHF. CDR3 nucleotide sequence: TGCGCCAGCAGCCAAGATATGGACACCAGCAATCAGCCCCAGCATTTT.

The chain recombines TRBV5-6 with TRBJ1-4; weak D call: TRBD1 (5 bases). The CDR3 consists of 14 residues. Germline-derived CDR1 and CDR2 are SGHDT and YYEEEE. V was shortened by 3 bases and J by 7 bases, with 13 bases between the two germline ends. For the CDR3, the DNA is TGTGCCAGCAGCTCGGCAGGGACTGGTGAAAAACTGTTTTTT. It yields the protein CASSSAGTGEKLFF.

V usage is TRBV6-5 and J usage is TRBJ1-1; D may be TRBD1 (6 bases). CDR1 is MNHEY, CDR2 SVGAGI, per germline. V lost 6 bases to trimming and J lost 11 bases, with 22 bases between them. The CDR3 covers 14 residues. For the CDR3, the DNA is TGTGCCAGCAGAACTAGGGACACCCAATACGAGGCTTTCTTT. Its translation is CASRTRDTQYEAFF.

This clone appeared a single time. The V call is TRBV10-3, the J call TRBJ1-2; a weak D match, TRBD1 (5 bases). The CDR3 consists of 14 residues. Trimming pared 5 bases from V and 0 bases from J, leaving 10 bases between. Germline CDR1 is ENHRY and CDR2 is SYGVKD. For the CDR3, the DNA is TGTGCCATCAGTCGGGGGGAAACTAACTATGGCTACACCTTC. This sequence encodes CAISRGETNYGYTF.

V and J are TRBV29-1 and TRBJ1-1, with D uncertain. CDR1 is SQVTM, CDR2 ANQGSEA, per germline. The ends were cut back, 0 bases at V and 4 bases at J, with 12 bases in the middle. CDR3 length: 14 amino acids. This CDR3 is CSVEEVGFGTEAFF. The CDR3, as DNA: TGCAGCGTTGAAGAAGTGGGGTTCGGCACTGAAGCTTTCTTT.

The DNA of the CDR3 is TGTGCCAGCAGTCCAGACCACAGGGGTCTTCAGTACTTC. It encodes CASSPDHRGLQYF. This rearrangement joins TRBV27 to TRBJ2-4, with 7 bases matching TRBD1. CDR3 length: 13 amino acids. The junction had 9 bases not matched to a gene; V was cut back by 5 bases and J by 11 bases. The germline gives CDR1 MNHEY, CDR2 SMNVEV (reference sequence).

This chain uses TRBV4-1 with TRBJ2-3, with 7 bases matching TRBD2. The CDR3 is made up of 15 amino acids. J lost 1 base, V lost 2 bases, and 3 bases had no gene match. The germline V gene has CDR1 MGHRA and CDR2 YSYEKL. CDR3 nucleotides: TGCGCCAGCAGCCAATCTAGCGGTGGCACAGATACGCAGTATTTT. Translated, it gives CASSQSSGGTDTQYF.

The J gene is TRBJ2-2, the V gene TRBV27, with 7 bases fitting TRBD2. Per germline, CDR1 MNHEY and CDR2 SMNVEV (reference sequence). With 5 bases clipped from V and 6 bases from J, the junction kept 9 bases outside the gene matches. The CDR3 contains 15 residues. In nucleotides, the CDR3 is TGTGCCAGCAGTCCAGGACTAGTTGGAGCCGGGGAGCTGTTTTTT. It encodes CASSPGLVGAGELFF.

By frequency in the sample, this clone is medium-sized (0.01 to 0.1%). The chain couples TRBV4-1 to TRBJ2-7; 7 bases match TRBD1. J lost 2 bases, V lost 2 bases, and 6 bases had no gene match. This CDR3 comprises 15 residues. Germline CDR1 is MGHRA and CDR2 is YSYEKL. The CDR3 is CASSQTVGQAYEQYF. In nucleotides, the CDR3 is TGCGCCAGCAGCCAAACAGTCGGACAGGCCTACGAGCAGTACTTC.

The chain carries TRBV27 and TRBJ1-6; no firm D call. The germline gives CDR1 MNHEY, CDR2 SMNVEV (reference sequence). The ends were cut back, 5 bases at V and 5 bases at J, with 10 bases in the middle. The CDR3 spans 14 residues. In DNA, the CDR3 is TGTGCCAGCAGTCCCGGGATCAATAATTCACCCCTCCACTTT. It specifies CASSPGINNSPLHF.